The 18 T cell receptor beta chains given below trace back to one sample, sequenced in a study of T cell responses to AZD1222 COVID-19 vaccine. Clones were sequenced by immunoSEQ multiplex PCR, and TCRdb holds only the in-frame ones, with some missing. The table records around 100,000 clones, 91% of them present only once. The sequencing here drew on peripheral blood, taken on day 0 of AZD1222 vaccination. These receptors were taken from an adult in good health.

The genes are TRBV5-1 and TRBJ2-3; 8 bases are a match to TRBD2. The CDR3 is made up of 14 amino acids. The trim removed 4 bases at V and 3 bases at J, leaving 4 bases unmatched. Germline V CDR1 and CDR2: SGHRS, YFSETQ. The CDR3 here is CASSVREVTDTQYF. DNA for the CDR3: TGCGCCAGCAGCGTGCGGGAGGTGACAGATACGCAGTATTTT.

This clone was counted a few times. The chain combines TRBV12-3 or TRBV12-4 with TRBJ1-2; a weak D match, TRBD1 (5 bases). CDR3 length: 13 residues. Trimming left V 6 bases short and J 4 bases short, with 12 bases between. CDR3 loop: CASSPFDSYGYTF. The CDR3 DNA is TGTGCCAGCAGCCCGTTTGACAGCTATGGCTACACCTTC.

The rearrangement uses TRBV2 and TRBJ1-1, with 9 bases matching TRBD1. CDR1 and CDR2 (germline): SNHLY, FYNNEI. This CDR3 is built from 14 residues. The junction had 3 bases not matched to a gene; V was cut back by 5 bases and J by 2 bases. The CDR3 reads CASSKQGANTEAFF. DNA for the CDR3: TGTGCCAGCAGTAAACAGGGGGCTAACACTGAAGCTTTCTTT.

The chain uses TRBV7-8 and TRBJ2-2; a possible D gene is TRBD1 (6 bases). Germline CDR1 is SGHVS and CDR2 is FQNEAQ. CDR3 length: 15 residues. V was shortened by 1 base and J by 3 bases, with 9 bases between the two germline ends. The CDR3 sequence is CASSLVAGDTGELFF. In DNA, the CDR3 is TGTGCCAGCAGCTTAGTGGCAGGGGACACCGGGGAGCTGTTTTTT.

The chain uses TRBV6-6 and TRBJ2-6; no reliable D call. This CDR3 is 14 amino acids long. Germline V gene data show CDR1 as MNHNY and CDR2 as SVGAGI (reference sequence). Trimming shortened V by 4 bases and J by 0 bases, and 4 bases separated the two germline ends. The CDR3 sequence: CASSFSSGANVLTF. The CDR3 DNA sequence: TGTGCCAGCAGTTTTTCCTCTGGGGCCAACGTCCTGACTTTC.

This chain links TRBV11-3 with TRBJ2-2; TRBD1 agrees at 10 bases. J lost 4 bases, V lost 9 bases, and 17 bases had no gene match. Germline lookup yields CDR1 SGHNT and CDR2 YENEEA. The CDR3 runs to 18 residues. CDR3 region: CARPPPPDRGRSTGELFF. The CDR3 bases are TGTGCCAGACCGCCCCCCCCCGACAGGGGGCGTAGCACCGGGGAGCTGTTTTTT.

V and J are TRBV19 and TRBJ1-2; perhaps TRBD1 as D (6 bases). Trimming removed 4 bases at V and 8 bases at J, with 14 bases between. Germline V gene sequence: CDR1 LNHDA, CDR2 SQIVND (reference sequence). The CDR3 has 13 residues. The CDR3 loop reads CASSTGGAGGYTF. The CDR3 nucleotides are TGTGCCAGTAGTACCGGGGGCGCGGGAGGCTACACCTTC.

This chain uses TRBV7-3 with TRBJ2-1; weak D call: TRBD2 (6 bases). Germline V CDR1 and CDR2: SGHTA, FQGTGA. This CDR3 has 16 residues. V was clipped by 0 bases and J by 3 bases, with 12 bases between them. DNA of the CDR3: TGTGCCAGCAGCTTAACGGCGATAGCGGACTACAATGAGCAGTTCTTC. Protein product: CASSLTAIADYNEQFF.

The V and J genes are TRBV28 and TRBJ2-5, with TRBD2 matching over 8 bases. This CDR3 is 15 amino acids long. From germline, CDR1 is MDHEN and CDR2 SYDVKM. The V and J ends lost 6 bases and 3 bases, in that order; junction bases with no gene match: 9. Here the CDR3 reads CASRETQREKETQYF. CDR3 bases: TGTGCCAGCAGAGAAACCCAGCGGGAGAAAGAGACCCAGTACTTC. The full variable domain, its missing parts supplied by reference TRBV28 and TRBJ2-5, is DVKVTQSSRYLVKRTGEKVFLECVQDMDHENMFWYRQDPGLGLRLIYFSYDVKMKEKGDIPEGYSVSREKKERFSLILESASTNQTSMYLCASRETQREKETQYFGPGTRLLVL.

The chain recombines TRBV9 with TRBJ1-1; TRBD1 might be the D (6 bases). The germline V gene encodes CDR1 SGDLS and CDR2 YYNGEE. The CDR3 is made up of 15 amino acids. V dropped 0 bases and J dropped 2 bases, with 11 bases sitting between them. CDR3 in amino acids: CASSVGGGGNTEAFF. The CDR3 DNA reads TGTGCCAGCAGCGTAGGAGGGGGGGGCAACACTGAAGCTTTCTTT.

The chain carries TRBV6-6 and TRBJ1-1; D not resolved. The CDR3 is made up of 14 amino acids. Germline V gene data show CDR1 as MNHNY and CDR2 as SVGAGI (reference sequence). V lost 4 bases and J lost 6, with 15 bases in between. CDR3 sequence reads: CASSSSEIRAEAFF. As DNA, the CDR3 is TGTGCCAGCAGTTCCTCCGAAATTAGGGCTGAAGCTTTCTTT.

This clone has just one count. J is TRBJ1-2 and V is TRBV30; D perhaps matches TRBD1 (5 bases). This CDR3 is built from 15 residues. Per germline, CDR1 GTSNPN and CDR2 SVGIG (reference sequence). V lost 1 base and J 0 bases, leaving 12 bases between the germline ends. The CDR3 protein is CAWSEPGRANYGYTF. CDR3 nucleotides: TGTGCCTGGAGTGAACCGGGGCGAGCTAACTATGGCTACACCTTC.

The V and J genes are TRBV9 and TRBJ1-4, with TRBD1 identical over 7 bases. The CDR3 covers 15 residues. V trimming: 0 bases; J trimming: 5 bases; junction bases outside the gene matches: 4. Germline V CDR1 and CDR2: SGDLS, YYNGEE. CDR3 loop: CASSVEGALNEKLFF. CDR3 DNA: TGTGCCAGCAGCGTAGAGGGGGCATTAAATGAAAAACTGTTTTTT.

The V and J genes are TRBV28 and TRBJ1-3; no clear D. CDR1 and CDR2 (germline): MDHEN, SYDVKM. The CDR3 is made up of 14 amino acids. V was pared by 7 bases and J by 1 base, with 11 bases between. DNA of the CDR3: TGTGCCAGCACCCCGAGGGTGTCTGGAAACACCATATATTTT. Translating gives CASTPRVSGNTIYF.

The J gene is TRBJ2-3, the V gene TRBV7-2, with 7 bases matching TRBD2. Looked up from germline, CDR1 is SGHTA and CDR2 is FQGNSA. This CDR3 region has 14 residues. V shed 2 bases and J 1 base; nucleotides not matched to a gene: 0. The CDR3 sequence: CASSLTSGTDTQYF. CDR3 nucleotides: TGTGCCAGCAGCTTAACTAGCGGCACAGATACGCAGTATTTT.

The chain couples TRBV30 to TRBJ1-1, with TRBD1 identical over 9 bases. The V and J ends lost 3 bases and 6 bases, in that order; junction bases with no gene match: 8. Per the germline V gene, CDR1 is GTSNPN and CDR2 is SVGIG (reference sequence). CDR3 length: 14 residues. The chain's CDR3 is CAWSAGQGFSEAFF. CDR3 DNA: TGTGCCTGGAGCGCGGGACAGGGATTCTCTGAAGCTTTCTTT.

The chain couples TRBV9 to TRBJ1-2, with D maybe TRBD1 (6 bases). CDR1 is SGDLS and CDR2 is YYNGEE in the germline V gene. Trimming removed 0 bases from V and 4 bases from J, with 10 bases in between. This CDR3 contains 14 residues. CDR3 coding DNA: TGTGCCAGCAGCGTAGGGCAGGGGAGCTATGGCTACACCTTC. Protein: CASSVGQGSYGYTF.

This CDR3 reads CASSLGPLATGELFF. DNA for the CDR3: TGTGCCAGCAGCTTAGGGCCACTAGCAACCGGGGAGCTGTTTTTT. This rearrangement joins TRBV7-2 to TRBJ2-2; tentative D call: TRBD2 (6 bases). Deletions cut 1 base from V and 5 bases from J, with 11 bases between. Germline values: CDR1 SGHTA, CDR2 FQGNSA. This CDR3 has 15 amino acids.